A selection of T cell receptor beta chains follows, all from one sample in a study of Graves' ophthalmopathy and Graves' hyperthyroidism. Each CDR3 protein is one row after TCRdb ran MiXCR on the multiplex PCR reads. The sample lists about 210,000 distinct CDR3 sequences, less than 30% seen once, with 9.1% in the top ten. Source material: peripheral blood. The receptors here all came from a man aged 45-65 years with Graves' ophthalmopathy. Both conserved end residues are part of each CDR3. D genes are given only for firm matches.

v_call	d_call	j_call	cdr3_aa
TRBV20-1	TRBD2	TRBJ2-5	CSARRREGHTQYF
TRBV12-3/TRBV12-4	NA	TRBJ2-7	CASSGGLYEQYF
TRBV11-2	NA	TRBJ1-1	CASSLGVGAPEAFF
TRBV28	NA	TRBJ2-2	CASSLSPVTGELFF
TRBV20-1	TRBD1	TRBJ2-5	CSATGGQGAETQYF
TRBV28	TRBD1	TRBJ2-7	CASSLVQGVSEQYF
TRBV12-3/TRBV12-4	TRBD1	TRBJ1-3	CASRPTGSGNTIYF
TRBV6-5	TRBD1	TRBJ1-1	CASRQPSGQGAEAFF
TRBV2	NA	TRBJ1-5	CASSELGYPQHF
TRBV7-2	NA	TRBJ1-5	CASSPIGENQPQHF
TRBV6-5	TRBD1	TRBJ1-1	CASSSQGARAEAFF
TRBV6-5	NA	TRBJ1-2	CASSYGSGNYGYTF
TRBV29-1	NA	TRBJ1-3	CSVDAGNTIYF
TRBV12-3/TRBV12-4	NA	TRBJ1-3	CASSSPGGNTIYF
TRBV27	NA	TRBJ2-7	CASSSRQMTYEQYF
TRBV12-3/TRBV12-4	NA	TRBJ1-3	CASSSGSGNTIYF
TRBV5-1	NA	TRBJ1-1	CASSLGSIPMGDTEAFF
TRBV27	NA	TRBJ1-6	CASSLDGNSPLHF
TRBV27	NA	TRBJ1-5	CASSLSKGPNLPQHF
TRBV10-2	NA	TRBJ2-7	CASSPDRFYEQYF
TRBV24-1	TRBD2	TRBJ2-7	CATSDSGTSYEQYF
TRBV18	NA	TRBJ2-7	CASSPAGSTYEQYF
TRBV20-1	NA	TRBJ2-2	CSARSTTGELFF
TRBV28	TRBD2	TRBJ2-2	CASTKRREGPGELFF
TRBV29-1	NA	TRBJ2-5	CSVVPQQETQYF
TRBV15	NA	TRBJ2-5	CATSRDDRQETQYF
TRBV7-9	TRBD1	TRBJ2-2	CASSFGTGRHGELFF
TRBV2	NA	TRBJ2-5	CASSFRATQQTQYF
TRBV4-1	TRBD2	TRBJ2-7	CASSPLREASYEQYF
TRBV20-1	NA	TRBJ2-7	CSAKAGAGAYEQYF
TRBV7-3	NA	TRBJ2-2	CASSSALNTGELFF
TRBV7-2	NA	TRBJ1-5	CASSLGVYSNQPQHF
TRBV12-3/TRBV12-4	NA	TRBJ1-2	CASSLALRSYGYTF
TRBV6-2/TRBV6-3	NA	TRBJ2-7	CASSGQGTYEQYF